Listed below are T cell receptor beta chains from one sample, sequenced in a study of blood T cell repertoires in COVID-19. Profiled with immunoSEQ multiplex PCR; TCRdb holds only in-frame clones, not every one. The sample holds about 280,000 clones; about nine tenths are singletons and the top ten take approximately 2%. Sequencing input: peripheral blood. The receptors shown here come from a man between 50 and 59 years old with acute or convalescent COVID-19. CDR3s include the opening cysteine and the closing phenylalanine or tryptophan. D genes are given only for firm matches. Size values are once, few and many counts, or a class for expanded clones, and some rows have none.

j_gene | v_gene | d_gene | abundance | len | CDR3nt | CDR3aa
TRBJ1-2 | TRBV7-9 | TRBD1 | - | 13 | TGTGCCAGCAGCTCAGGACAGGTGGGGGGCTACACCTTC | CASSSGQVGGYTF
TRBJ1-2 | TRBV18 | TRBD1 | - | 13 | TGTGCCAGCCACGACAGGGAAGGCTATGGCTACACCTTC | CASHDREGYGYTF
TRBJ1-1 | TRBV6-6 | - | - | 12 | TGTGCCAGCAGGGGGGGAAGCACTGAAGCTTTCTTT | CASRGGSTEAFF
TRBJ2-1 | TRBV14 | - | - | 12 | TGTGCCAGCACCCAGGGGGGCAATGAGCAGTTCTTC | CASTQGGNEQFF
TRBJ1-1 | TRBV18 | TRBD1 | once | 15 | TGTGCCAGCTCACAGTCGGGACAGGGGATCACTGAAGCTTTCTTT | CASSQSGQGITEAFF
TRBJ2-7 | TRBV6-2/TRBV6-3 | - | - | 14 | TGTGCCAGCAGTAACCGGGACACCTTCTACGAGCAGTACTTC | CASSNRDTFYEQYF
TRBJ2-5 | TRBV5-1 | TRBD2 | - | 15 | TGCGCCAGCAGCCCGGTAGCGGGGGGAAAAGAGACCCAGTACTTC | CASSPVAGGKETQYF
TRBJ2-7 | TRBV12-3/TRBV12-4 | - | - | 12 | TGTGCCAGCAGAAGGGACAACTACGAGCAGTACTTC | CASRRDNYEQYF
TRBJ2-1 | TRBV6-6 | - | - | 14 | TGTGCCAGCAGTTACGTGGAGGGGAAGGGTGAGCAGTTCTTC | CASSYVEGKGEQFF
TRBJ1-1 | TRBV25-1 | TRBD1 | - | 13 | TGTGCCAGCAGTCCTAGGACAGGCACTGAAGCTTTCTTT | CASSPRTGTEAFF
TRBJ1-4 | TRBV19 | - | - | 14 | TGTGCCAGTAGTATAGCCCAATCTAATGAAAAACTGTTTTTT | CASSIAQSNEKLFF
TRBJ1-4 | TRBV5-1 | - | - | 12 | TGCGCCAGCACTGACTCGGGTGAAAAACTGTTTTTT | CASTDSGEKLFF
TRBJ1-5 | TRBV18 | TRBD1 | - | 16 | TGTGCCAGCTCCCTAGGACAGGGGGGGTCGGGTCAGCCCCAGCATTTT | CASSLGQGGSGQPQHF
TRBJ1-5 | TRBV30 | - | - | 12 | TGTGCCTGGAGGAGGGTAGGTCAGCCCCAGCATTTT | CAWRRVGQPQHF
TRBJ2-7 | TRBV6-5 | - | - | 14 | TGTGCCAGCAGTTACGCTTCCAGCTCCTACGAGCAGTACTTC | CASSYASSSYEQYF
TRBJ1-5 | TRBV7-9 | - | - | 14 | TGTGCCAGCAGCTTAGGAGATTATTGGCAGCCCCAGCATTTT | CASSLGDYWQPQHF
TRBJ2-1 | TRBV24-1 | TRBD1 | - | 16 | TGTGCCACCAGTGATGGACAGGGGGGAACCTACAATGAGCAGTTCTTC | CATSDGQGGTYNEQFF
TRBJ2-5 | TRBV5-5 | - | - | 14 | TGTGCCAGCAGCCGCGGGGGCCGGGGAGAGACCCAGTACTTC | CASSRGGRGETQYF
TRBJ1-4 | TRBV5-1 | TRBD1 | - | 15 | TGCGCCAGCAGCTTGGAAGGGGCGACAGGGGAAAAACTGTTTTTT | CASSLEGATGEKLFF
TRBJ1-5 | TRBV5-5 | TRBD1 | - | 14 | TGTGCCAGCAGCTTTCGACAGGGAGATCAGCCCCAGCATTTT | CASSFRQGDQPQHF
TRBJ2-1 | TRBV7-2 | - | - | 13 | TGTGCCAGCAGCTTATACAGCCTGTATGAGCAGTTCTTC | CASSLYSLYEQFF
TRBJ1-1 | TRBV6-5 | - | - | 13 | TGTGCCAGCACCCTAATCCCCACCACTGAAGCTTTCTTT | CASTLIPTTEAFF
TRBJ2-7 | TRBV2 | TRBD1 | - | 17 | TGTGCCAGCAGTGGCGATCCCCGGGACAGCTACTCCTACGAGCAGTACTTC | CASSGDPRDSYSYEQYF
TRBJ2-7 | TRBV6-5 | TRBD1 | - | 13 | TGTGCCAGCAGGCGGACAGGGCACTACGAGCAGTACTTC | CASRRTGHYEQYF
TRBJ2-3 | TRBV21-1 | - | - | 19 | TGTGCCAGCAACCTCCCGGGACAGGGGGCCTCTCCCAGCACAGATACGCAGTATTTT | CASNLPGQGASPSTDTQYF
TRBJ2-5 | TRBV27 | TRBD2 | - | 14 | TGTGCCAGCAGCGAACTAGCGAGACAAGAGACCCAGTACTTC | CASSELARQETQYF
TRBJ2-2 | TRBV12-5 | - | - | 15 | TGTGCTAGTGGTTTGGTATCGGGTTGGGCCGGGGAGCTGTTTTTT | CASGLVSGWAGELFF
TRBJ1-2 | TRBV5-1 | TRBD1 | - | 14 | TGCGCCAGCAGCATAGGGACAGGGGGCTATGGCTACACCTTC | CASSIGTGGYGYTF
TRBJ2-3 | TRBV5-1 | - | - | 13 | TGCGCCAGCAGCTCGGGCAGCGGCGATACGCAGTATTTT | CASSSGSGDTQYF
TRBJ2-5 | TRBV5-4 | TRBD2 | - | 16 | TGTGCCAGCAGCTCCGGGACTAGCGGGGGCCTAGAGACCCAGTACTTC | CASSSGTSGGLETQYF
TRBJ1-2 | TRBV5-6 | TRBD1 | - | 14 | TGTGCCAGCAGCTGGGGACAGACTAACTATGGCTACACCTTC | CASSWGQTNYGYTF
TRBJ1-1 | TRBV9 | TRBD1 | - | 14 | TGTGCCAGCAGCCCTTACAGGGGGCCTACTGAAGCTTTCTTT | CASSPYRGPTEAFF
TRBJ1-1 | TRBV5-1 | - | - | 16 | TGCGCCAGCAGCCCGAACAGGGCGCCTATGAACACTGAAGCTTTCTTT | CASSPNRAPMNTEAFF